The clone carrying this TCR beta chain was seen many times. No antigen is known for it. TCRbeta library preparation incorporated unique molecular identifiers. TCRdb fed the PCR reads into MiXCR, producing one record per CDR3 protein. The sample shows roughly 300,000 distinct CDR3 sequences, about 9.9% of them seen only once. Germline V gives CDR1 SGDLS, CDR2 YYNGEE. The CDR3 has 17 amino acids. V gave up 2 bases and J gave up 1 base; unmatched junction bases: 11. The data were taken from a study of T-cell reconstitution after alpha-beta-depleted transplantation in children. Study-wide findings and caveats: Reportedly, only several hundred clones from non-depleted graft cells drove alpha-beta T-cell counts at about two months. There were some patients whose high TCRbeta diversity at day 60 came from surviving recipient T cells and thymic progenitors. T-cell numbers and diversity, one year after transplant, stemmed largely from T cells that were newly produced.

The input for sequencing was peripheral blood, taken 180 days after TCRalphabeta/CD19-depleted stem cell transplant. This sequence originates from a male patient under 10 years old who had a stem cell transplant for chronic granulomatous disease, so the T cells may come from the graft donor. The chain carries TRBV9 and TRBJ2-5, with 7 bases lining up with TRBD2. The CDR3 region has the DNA TGTGCCAGCAGCGTCGGGGTTGGGACGGGAGGCCAAGAGACCCAGTACTTC. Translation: CASSVGVGTGGQETQYF.